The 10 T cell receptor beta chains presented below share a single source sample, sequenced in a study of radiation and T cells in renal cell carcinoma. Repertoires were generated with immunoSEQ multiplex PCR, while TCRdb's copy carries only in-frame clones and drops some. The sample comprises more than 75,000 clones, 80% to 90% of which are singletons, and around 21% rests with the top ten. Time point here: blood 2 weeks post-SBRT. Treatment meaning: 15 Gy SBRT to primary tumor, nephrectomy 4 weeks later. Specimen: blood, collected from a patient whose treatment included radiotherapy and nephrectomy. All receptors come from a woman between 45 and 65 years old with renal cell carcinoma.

For the CDR3, the DNA is TGTGCCAGCAGCCCGACCCGGAGCACAGATACGCAGTATTTT. Encoded protein: CASSPTRSTDTQYF. J is TRBJ2-3 and V is TRBV5-4; D gene unclear. The CDR3 extends over 14 amino acids. Between the trimmed V and J ends, which lost 4 bases and 0 bases, there was a span of 9 bases. Germline lookup yields CDR1 SGHNT and CDR2 YYREEE (reference sequence).

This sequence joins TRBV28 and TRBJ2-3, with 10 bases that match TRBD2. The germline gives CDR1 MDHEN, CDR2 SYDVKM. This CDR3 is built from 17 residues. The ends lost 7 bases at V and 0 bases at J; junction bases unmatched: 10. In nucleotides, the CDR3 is TGTGCCAGCATAACAGCGGGGGGGTACACTAGCACAGATACGCAGTATTTT. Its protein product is CASITAGGYTSTDTQYF.

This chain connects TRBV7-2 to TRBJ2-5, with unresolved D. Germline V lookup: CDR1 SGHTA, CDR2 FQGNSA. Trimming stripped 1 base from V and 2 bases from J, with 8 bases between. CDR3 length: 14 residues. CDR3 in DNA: TGTGCCAGCAGCTTAGAGGAACAGCAAGAGACCCAGTACTTC. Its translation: CASSLEEQQETQYF.

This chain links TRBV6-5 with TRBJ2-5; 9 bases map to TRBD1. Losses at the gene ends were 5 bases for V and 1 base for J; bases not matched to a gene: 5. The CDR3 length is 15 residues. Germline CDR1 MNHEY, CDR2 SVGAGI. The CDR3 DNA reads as TGTGCCAGCAGTAAAACAGGGGGCACCCAAGAGACCCAGTACTTC. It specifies CASSKTGGTQETQYF.

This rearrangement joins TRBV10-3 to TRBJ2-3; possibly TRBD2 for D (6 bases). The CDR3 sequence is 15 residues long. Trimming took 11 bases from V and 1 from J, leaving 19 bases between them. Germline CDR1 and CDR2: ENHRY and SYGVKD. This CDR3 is CAVSTWREGTDTQYF. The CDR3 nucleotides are TGTGCCGTTTCGACCTGGCGGGAAGGCACAGATACGCAGTATTTT.

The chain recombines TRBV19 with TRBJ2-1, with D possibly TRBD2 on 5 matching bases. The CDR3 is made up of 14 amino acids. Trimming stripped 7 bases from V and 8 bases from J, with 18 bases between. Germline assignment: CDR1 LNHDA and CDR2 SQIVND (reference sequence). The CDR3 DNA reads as TGTGCCAGTACCACCGGGGAAAGAGGCGATGAGCAGTTCTTC. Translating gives CASTTGERGDEQFF.

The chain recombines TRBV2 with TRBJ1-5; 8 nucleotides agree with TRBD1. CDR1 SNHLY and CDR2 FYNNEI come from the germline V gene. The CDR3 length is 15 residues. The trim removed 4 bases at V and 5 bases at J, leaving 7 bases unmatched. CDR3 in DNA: TGTGCCAGCAGTGTCGGACAGGGCTTCGATCAGCCCCAGCATTTT. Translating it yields CASSVGQGFDQPQHF.

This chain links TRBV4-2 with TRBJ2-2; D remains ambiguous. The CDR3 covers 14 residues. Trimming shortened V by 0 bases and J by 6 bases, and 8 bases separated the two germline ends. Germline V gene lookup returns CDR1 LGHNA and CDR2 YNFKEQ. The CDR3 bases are TGTGCCAGCAGCCAAGATAGAAGCGCCGGGGAGCTGTTTTTT. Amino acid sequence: CASSQDRSAGELFF.

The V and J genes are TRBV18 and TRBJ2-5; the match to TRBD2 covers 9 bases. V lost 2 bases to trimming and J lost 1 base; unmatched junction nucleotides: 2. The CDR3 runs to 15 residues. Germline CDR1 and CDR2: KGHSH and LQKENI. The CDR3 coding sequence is TGTGCCAGCTCACCAATAGCGGGGGTCCAAGAGACCCAGTACTTC. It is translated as CASSPIAGVQETQYF. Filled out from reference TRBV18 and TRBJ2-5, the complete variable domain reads NAGVMQNPRHLVRRRGQEARLRCSPMKGHSHVYWYRQLPEEGLKFMVYLQKENIIDESGMPKERFSAEFPKEGPSILRIQQVVRGDSAAYFCASSPIAGVQETQYFGPGTRLLVL.

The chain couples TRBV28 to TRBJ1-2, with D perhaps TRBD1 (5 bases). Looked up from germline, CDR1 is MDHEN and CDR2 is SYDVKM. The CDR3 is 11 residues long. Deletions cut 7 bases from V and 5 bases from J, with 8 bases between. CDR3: CASTGLYGYTF. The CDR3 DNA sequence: TGTGCCAGCACGGGGCTTTATGGCTACACCTTC.